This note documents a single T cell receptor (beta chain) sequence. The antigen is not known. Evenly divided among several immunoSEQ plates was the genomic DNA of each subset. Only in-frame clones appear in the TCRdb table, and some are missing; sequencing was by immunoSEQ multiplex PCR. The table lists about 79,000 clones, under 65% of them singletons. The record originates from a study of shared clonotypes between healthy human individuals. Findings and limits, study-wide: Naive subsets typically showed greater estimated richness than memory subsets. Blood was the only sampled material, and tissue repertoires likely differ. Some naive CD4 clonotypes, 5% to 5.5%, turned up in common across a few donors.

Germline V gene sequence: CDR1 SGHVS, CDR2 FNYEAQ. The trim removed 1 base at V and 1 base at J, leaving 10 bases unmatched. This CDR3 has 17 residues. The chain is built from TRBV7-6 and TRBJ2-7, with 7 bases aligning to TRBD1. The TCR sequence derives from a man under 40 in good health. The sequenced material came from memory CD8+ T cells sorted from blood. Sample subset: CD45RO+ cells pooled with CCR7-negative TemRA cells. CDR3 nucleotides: TGTGCCAGCAGCTTAGGAGTAGCGACAGGGACATCCTACGAGCAGTACTTC. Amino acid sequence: CASSLGVATGTSYEQYF. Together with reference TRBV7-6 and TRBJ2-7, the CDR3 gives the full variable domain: GAGVSQSPRYKVTKRGQDVALRCDPISGHVSLYWYRQALGQGPEFLTYFNYEAQQDKSGLPNDRFSAERPEGSISTLTIQRTEQRDSAMYRCASSLGVATGTSYEQYFGPGTRLTVT.